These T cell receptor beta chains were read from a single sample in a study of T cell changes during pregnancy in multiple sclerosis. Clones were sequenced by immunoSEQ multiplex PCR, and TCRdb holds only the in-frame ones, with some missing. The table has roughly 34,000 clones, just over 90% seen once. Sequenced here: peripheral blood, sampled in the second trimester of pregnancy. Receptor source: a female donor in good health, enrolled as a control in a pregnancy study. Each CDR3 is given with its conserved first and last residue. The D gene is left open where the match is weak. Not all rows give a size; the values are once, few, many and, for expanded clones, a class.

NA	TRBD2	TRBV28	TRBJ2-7	CASSSGFSGSYEQYF	TGTGCCAGCAGTTCTGGTTTTAGCGGGAGTTACGAGCAGTACTTC
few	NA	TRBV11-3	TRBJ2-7	CASSLLAVSYEQYF	TGTGCCAGCAGCTTATTGGCGGTCTCCTACGAGCAGTACTTC
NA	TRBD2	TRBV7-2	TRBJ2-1	CASSGLANSYNEQFF	TGTGCCAGCAGCGGACTAGCGAACTCCTACAATGAGCAGTTCTTC
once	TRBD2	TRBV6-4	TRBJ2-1	CASSELGREDSSYNEQFF	TGTGCCAGCAGTGAGTTAGGACGGGAGGATAGCTCCTACAATGAGCAGTTCTTC
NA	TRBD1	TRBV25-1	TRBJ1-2	CASSPANRGDYGYTF	TGTGCCAGCAGTCCCGCAAACAGGGGGGACTATGGCTACACCTTC
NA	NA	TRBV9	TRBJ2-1	CASSVDPRSSDEQFF	TGTGCCAGCAGCGTAGATCCGCGAAGCAGCGATGAGCAGTTCTTC
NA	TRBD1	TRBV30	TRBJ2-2	CAWNGRLPDRMTNTGELFF	TGTGCCTGGAACGGTCGTCTCCCGGACAGGATGACGAACACCGGGGAGCTGTTTTTT
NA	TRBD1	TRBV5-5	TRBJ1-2	CASSTRQGANYGYTF	TGTGCCAGCAGCACCAGACAGGGGGCTAACTATGGCTACACCTTC
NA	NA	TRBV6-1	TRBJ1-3	CASSRGNSGNTIYF	TGTGCCAGCAGTAGAGGGAACTCTGGAAACACCATATATTTT
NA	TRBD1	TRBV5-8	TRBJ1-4	CASSLAGPGGRKLFF	TGTGCCAGCAGCTTGGCCGGGCCAGGGGGCAGAAAACTGTTTTTT
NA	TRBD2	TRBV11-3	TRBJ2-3	CASSPGLAGGKDTQYF	TGTGCCAGCAGCCCCGGACTAGCGGGGGGCAAAGATACGCAGTATTTT
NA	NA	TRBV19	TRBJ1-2	CASNSLEGRGYTF	TGTGCCAGTAACTCACTGGAGGGTCGGGGCTACACCTTC
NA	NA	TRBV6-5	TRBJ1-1	CASSLSRRGITEAFF	TGTGCCAGCAGTCTCTCGCGGCGGGGGATCACTGAAGCTTTCTTT
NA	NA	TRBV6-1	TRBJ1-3	CASSEVMGASGNTIYF	TGTGCCAGCAGTGAAGTGATGGGGGCGAGCGGAAACACCATATATTTT
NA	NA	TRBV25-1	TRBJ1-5	CASSDRGWNQPQHF	TGTGCCAGCAGTGACAGGGGATGGAATCAGCCCCAGCATTTT
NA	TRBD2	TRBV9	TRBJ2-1	CASSLTSGGAHEQFF	TGTGCCAGCAGCCTGACTAGCGGGGGGGCCCATGAGCAGTTCTTC
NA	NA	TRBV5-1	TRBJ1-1	CASSMDSGNTEAFF	TGCGCCAGCAGCATGGACAGCGGGAACACTGAAGCTTTCTTT
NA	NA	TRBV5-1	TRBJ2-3	CASSLAQAPTDTQYF	TGCGCCAGCAGCTTGGCCCAGGCCCCCACAGATACGCAGTATTTT
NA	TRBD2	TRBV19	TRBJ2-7	CASSEILSSGSSYEQYF	TGTGCCAGTAGTGAAATTCTCAGTAGCGGGAGCTCCTACGAGCAGTACTTC
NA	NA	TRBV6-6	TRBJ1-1	CASSYSGGEAFF	TGTGCCAGCAGTTACTCCGGAGGAGAAGCTTTCTTT
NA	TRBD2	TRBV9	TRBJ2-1	CASSVGLSGDSVYNEQFF	TGTGCCAGCAGCGTAGGCTTAAGCGGGGACTCGGTCTACAATGAGCAGTTCTTC
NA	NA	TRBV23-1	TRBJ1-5	CASSQDRCHSNQPQHF	TGCGCCAGCAGTCAAGACAGGTGTCATAGTAATCAGCCCCAGCATTTT
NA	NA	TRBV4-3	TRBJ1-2	CASSQDRETAYGYTF	TGCGCCAGCAGCCAAGATCGGGAGACAGCTTATGGCTACACCTTC
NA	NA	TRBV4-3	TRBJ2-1	CASSQELAGAYNEQFF	TGCGCCAGCAGCCAAGAACTGGCGGGGGCATACAATGAGCAGTTCTTC
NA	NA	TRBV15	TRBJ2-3	CATSRPSGAADTQYF	TGTGCCACCAGCAGGCCCTCAGGGGCCGCAGATACGCAGTATTTT